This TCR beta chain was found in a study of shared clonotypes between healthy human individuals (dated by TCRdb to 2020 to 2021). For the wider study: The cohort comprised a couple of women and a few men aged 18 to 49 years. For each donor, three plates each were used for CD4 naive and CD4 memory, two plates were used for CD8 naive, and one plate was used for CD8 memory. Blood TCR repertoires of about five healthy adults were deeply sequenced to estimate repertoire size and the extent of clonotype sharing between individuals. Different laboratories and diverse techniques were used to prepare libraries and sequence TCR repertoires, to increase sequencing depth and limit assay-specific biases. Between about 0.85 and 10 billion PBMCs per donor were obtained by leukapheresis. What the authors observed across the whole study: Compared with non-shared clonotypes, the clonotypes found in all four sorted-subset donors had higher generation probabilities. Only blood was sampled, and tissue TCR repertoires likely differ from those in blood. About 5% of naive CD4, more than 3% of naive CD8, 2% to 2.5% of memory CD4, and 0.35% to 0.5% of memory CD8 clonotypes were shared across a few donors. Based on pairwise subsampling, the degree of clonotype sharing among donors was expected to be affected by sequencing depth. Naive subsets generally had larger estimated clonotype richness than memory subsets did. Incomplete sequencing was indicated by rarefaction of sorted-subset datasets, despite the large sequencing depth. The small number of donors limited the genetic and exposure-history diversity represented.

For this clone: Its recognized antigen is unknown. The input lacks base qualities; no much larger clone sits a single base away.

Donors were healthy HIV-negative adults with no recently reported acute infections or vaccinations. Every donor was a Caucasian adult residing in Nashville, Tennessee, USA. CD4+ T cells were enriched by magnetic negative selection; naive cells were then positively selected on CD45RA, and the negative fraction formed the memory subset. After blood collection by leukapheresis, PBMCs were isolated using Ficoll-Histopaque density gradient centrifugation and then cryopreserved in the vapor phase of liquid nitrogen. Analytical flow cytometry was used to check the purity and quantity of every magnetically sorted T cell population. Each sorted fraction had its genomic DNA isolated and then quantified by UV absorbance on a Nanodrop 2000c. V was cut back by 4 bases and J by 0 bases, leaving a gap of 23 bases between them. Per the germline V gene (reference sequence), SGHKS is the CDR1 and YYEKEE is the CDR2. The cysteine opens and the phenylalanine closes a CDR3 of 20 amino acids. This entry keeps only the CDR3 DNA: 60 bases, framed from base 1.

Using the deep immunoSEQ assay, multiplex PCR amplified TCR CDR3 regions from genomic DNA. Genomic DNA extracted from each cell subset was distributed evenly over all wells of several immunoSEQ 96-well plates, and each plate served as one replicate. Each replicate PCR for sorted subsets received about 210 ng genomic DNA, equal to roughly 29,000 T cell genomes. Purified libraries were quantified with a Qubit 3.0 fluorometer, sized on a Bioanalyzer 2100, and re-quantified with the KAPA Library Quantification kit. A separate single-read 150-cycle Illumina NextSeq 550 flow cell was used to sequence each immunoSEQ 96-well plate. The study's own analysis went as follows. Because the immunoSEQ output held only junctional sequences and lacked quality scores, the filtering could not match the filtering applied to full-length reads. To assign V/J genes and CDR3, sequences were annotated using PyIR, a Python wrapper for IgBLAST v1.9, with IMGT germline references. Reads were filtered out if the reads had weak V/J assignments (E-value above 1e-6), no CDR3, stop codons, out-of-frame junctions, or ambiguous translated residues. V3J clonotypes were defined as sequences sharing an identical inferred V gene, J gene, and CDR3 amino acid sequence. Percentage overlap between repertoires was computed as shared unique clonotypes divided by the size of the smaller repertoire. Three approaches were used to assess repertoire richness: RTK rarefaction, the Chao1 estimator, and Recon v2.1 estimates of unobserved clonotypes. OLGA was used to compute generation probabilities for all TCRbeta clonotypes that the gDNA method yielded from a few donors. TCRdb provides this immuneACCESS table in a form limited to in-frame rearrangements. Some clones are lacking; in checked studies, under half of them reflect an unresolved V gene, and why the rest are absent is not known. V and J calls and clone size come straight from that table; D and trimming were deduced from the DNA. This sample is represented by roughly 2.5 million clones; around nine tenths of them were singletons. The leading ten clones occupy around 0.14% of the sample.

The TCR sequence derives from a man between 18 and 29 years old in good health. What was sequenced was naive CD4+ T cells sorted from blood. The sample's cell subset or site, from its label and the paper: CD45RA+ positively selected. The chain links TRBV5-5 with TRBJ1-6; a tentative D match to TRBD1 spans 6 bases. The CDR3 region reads CASSLVQGWGRGSYNSPLHF. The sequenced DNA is TGTGCCAGCAGCCTCGTGCAGGGGTGGGGTCGAGGCTCCTATAATTCACCCCTCCACTTT.